The present T cell receptor (beta chain) was sequenced within a study of blood T cell repertoires in COVID-19. Background on the study: Samples came from the United States, Italy and Spain, spanning acute and convalescent COVID-19.

Enrolled during active infection, Seattle patients were then followed longitudinally. As originally analysed: Estimation of nucleated cell counts relied on the amplification of reference gene primers. Data came from immunoSEQ multiplex PCR; TCRdb stores just in-frame clones and leaves some out. V and J calls and clone size come straight from that table; D and trimming were deduced from the DNA. The sample carries roughly 190,000 clones, 82% recorded once. Sequenced: peripheral blood. The sequence came from a woman aged 55 to 70 with COVID-19, enrolled during active disease.

CDR3 loop: CASSPQLGTGGGQPQHF. The DNA for the CDR3 is TGTGCCAGCTCACCGCAATTAGGGACAGGGGGTGGTCAGCCCCAGCATTTT. V is TRBV18 and J is TRBJ1-5, with TRBD1 matching over 11 bases. Germline-derived CDR1 and CDR2 are KGHSH and LQKENI. CDR3 size: 17 residues. Trimming at V came to 3 bases and at J to 6 bases, leaving 10 bases not matched to a gene.